Listed here are 20 T cell receptor beta chains from one sample, sequenced in a study of identical twins. TCRdb re-analysed the 5' RACE reads in MiXCR, keeping a single row per CDR3 protein. The profile shows 450,000 to 500,000 distinct CDR3 sequences, approximately 14% of them singletons. This sample was shared with a second study, whose subject was yellow fever vaccine responses in identical twins.

Sequenced: CD4+ T cells sorted from blood. These receptor sequences come from a woman in her late teens or twenties in good health.

The table lists this clonotype with a few counts. The rearrangement links TRBV28 to TRBJ1-4; D possibly corresponds to TRBD1 (6 bases). Between the trimmed V and J ends, which lost 3 bases and 0 bases, there was a span of 14 bases. Per the germline V gene, CDR1 is MDHEN and CDR2 is SYDVKM. The CDR3 covers 17 residues. The CDR3 nucleotides read TGTGCCAGCAGTTTTGACAGGCAGACTGCAACTAATGAAAAACTGTTTTTT. Amino acid sequence: CASSFDRQTATNEKLFF.

This chain joins TRBV12-3 or TRBV12-4 and TRBJ2-1; 13 nucleotides match TRBD2. This CDR3 has 15 amino acids. V gave up 6 bases and J gave up 5 bases; unmatched junction bases: 4. CDR3 in DNA: TGTGCCAGCAGGATACTAGCGGGAGGGGACAATGAGCAGTTCTTC. As protein: CASRILAGGDNEQFF.

The chain combines TRBV5-1 with TRBJ2-7; TRBD1 agrees at 7 bases. After removal of 4 bases from V and 2 bases from J, the junction contained 6 bases not matched to a gene. CDR1 SGHRS and CDR2 YFSETQ come from the germline V gene. There are 14 residues in the CDR3. CDR3 sequence reads: CASSRQGLTYEQYF. The CDR3 DNA follows: TGCGCCAGCAGCCGACAGGGTTTAACCTACGAGCAGTACTTC.

This clonotype appeared many times. This sequence joins TRBV5-1 and TRBJ1-6, with unresolved D. Trimming pared 2 bases from V and 9 bases from J, leaving 15 bases between. In germline, CDR1 is SGHRS, CDR2 YFSETQ. The CDR3 has 15 residues. The CDR3 region is CASSLTAGLGSPLHF. In DNA form, the CDR3 reads TGCGCCAGCAGCTTAACGGCCGGACTCGGTTCACCCCTCCACTTT.

This chain joins TRBV12-3 or TRBV12-4 and TRBJ1-5, with a tentative D call TRBD1 (6 bases). The CDR3 loop spans 16 amino acids. Trimming stripped 5 bases from V and 6 bases from J, with 20 bases between. The CDR3: CASSGGLRSGVQPQHF. The CDR3, as DNA: TGTGCCAGCAGTGGGGGCCTCAGATCAGGGGTTCAGCCCCAGCATTTT.

The chain uses TRBV20-1 and TRBJ2-3; 11 nucleotides line up with TRBD2. The CDR3 is 16 residues long. V trimming: 2 bases; J trimming: 2 bases; junction bases outside the gene matches: 6. Per germline, CDR1 DFQATT and CDR2 SNEGSKA (reference sequence). Here the CDR3 reads CSARPGTSGITDTQYF. In nucleotides, the CDR3 is TGCAGTGCTAGACCCGGGACTAGCGGAATCACAGATACGCAGTATTTT.

The sample holds a few counts of this clonotype. The V gene is TRBV7-9, the J gene TRBJ1-1, with 9 bases aligning to TRBD1. V lost 4 bases, J lost 7 bases, and 7 bases stayed unmatched. The CDR3 spans 14 residues. CDR1 SEHNR and CDR2 FQNEAQ come from the germline V gene (reference sequence). In DNA form, the CDR3 reads TGTGCCAGCAGCTGGGCCGGGACAGGGAGTGAAGCTTTCTTT. It is translated as CASSWAGTGSEAFF.

This clonotype has a count of ten or more. The J gene is TRBJ2-4, the V gene TRBV10-2; TRBD1 matches 9 bases. CDR3 length equals 15 residues. V lost 2 bases and J lost 3; bases outside the gene matches: 2. CDR1 is WSHSY and CDR2 is SAAADI in the germline V gene. CDR3 bases: TGCGCCAGCAGTGAGACAGGGGGCTTCAAAAACATTCAGTACTTC. It specifies CASSETGGFKNIQYF.

Only a few counts were recorded for this clonotype. The chain employs TRBV13 and TRBJ2-7, with TRBD2 matching over 7 bases. Germline V CDR1 and CDR2: PRHDT, FYEKMQ (reference sequence). The CDR3 has 14 residues. The V segment lost 5 bases and the J segment 4 bases; nucleotides outside the gene matches: 8. The CDR3 DNA sequence: TGTGCCAGCAGCCCCCAGCGGGGTGGGTACGAGCAGTACTTC. Translation: CASSPQRGGYEQYF.

This chain uses TRBV7-9 with TRBJ2-4; tentative D call: TRBD2 (5 bases). This CDR3 is 16 amino acids long. The V gene's germline CDR1 is SEHNR and CDR2 FQNEAQ (reference sequence). The germline V and J ends were trimmed by 2 bases and 1 base, with 12 bases remaining between them. In DNA, the CDR3 is TGTGCCAGCAGCTTAAGGCTCGGGAAGGCCAAAAACATTCAGTACTTC. This encodes CASSLRLGKAKNIQYF.

V gene TRBV5-4 combines with J gene TRBJ2-2; D gene uncertain. The V and J ends lost 3 bases and 0 bases respectively, with 9 bases between them. The CDR3 totals 15 residues. The germline CDR1 and CDR2 sequences are SGHNT and YYREEE (reference sequence). CDR3 sequence: CASSSRLPNTGELFF. The CDR3 bases are TGTGCCAGCAGCTCGAGACTTCCGAACACCGGGGAGCTGTTTTTT.

The chain's CDR3 is CSAKRTGGNEQFF. In DNA, the CDR3 is TGCAGTGCTAAACGGACAGGGGGCAATGAGCAGTTCTTC. The V and J genes are TRBV20-1 and TRBJ2-1, with 10 bases identical to TRBD1. This CDR3 is built from 13 residues. J lost 6 bases, V lost 4 bases, and 3 bases had no gene match. In germline, CDR1 is DFQATT, CDR2 SNEGSKA (reference sequence).

The table lists this clonotype with a few counts. The chain links TRBV7-9 to TRBJ2-2; D is unresolved. Germline V gives CDR1 SEHNR, CDR2 FQNEAQ (reference sequence). The CDR3 is 10 amino acids. Deletions cut 7 bases from V and 8 bases from J, with 5 bases between. The CDR3 DNA follows: TGTGCCAGCACTGAGGGGGAGCTGTTTTTT. This translates into CASTEGELFF. Using reference TRBV7-9 and TRBJ2-2 for the parts outside the CDR3, the full variable domain is DTGVSQNPRHKITKRGQNVTFRCDPISEHNRLYWYRQTLGQGPEFLTYFQNEAQLEKSRLLSDRFSAERPKGSFSTLEIQRTEQGDSAMYLCASTEGELFFGEGSRLTVL.

The rearrangement links TRBV3-1 to TRBJ1-3; D not certain. V was clipped by 3 bases and J by 3 bases, with 6 bases between them. CDR1 and CDR2 from the germline V gene are LGHDT and YNNKEL (reference sequence). The CDR3 has 13 amino acids. CDR3 nucleotides: TGTGCCAGCAGCCAGGGTGGTGGAAACACCATATATTTT. It yields the protein CASSQGGGNTIYF. Variable domain in full (rest from reference TRBV3-1 and TRBJ1-3): DTAVSQTPKYLVTQMGNDKSIKCEQNLGHDTMYWYKQDSKKFLKIMFSYNNKELIINETVPNRFSPKSPDKAHLNLHINSLELGDSAVYFCASSQGGGNTIYFGEGSWLTVV.

The V gene is TRBV25-1, the J gene TRBJ2-5, with a weak D call TRBD2 (6 bases). The CDR3 runs 17 residues. Germline-derived CDR1 and CDR2 are MGHDK and SYGVNS. Trimming removed 1 base from V and 4 bases from J, with 19 bases in between. The CDR3 spells CASSEWSGASVGETQYF. As DNA, the CDR3 is TGTGCCAGCAGTGAATGGAGTGGGGCTAGCGTGGGAGAGACCCAGTACTTC.

The rearrangement uses TRBV5-4 and TRBJ2-3; D may correspond to TRBD1 or TRBD2 (5 bases each). The V gene's germline CDR1 is SGHNT and CDR2 YYREEE (reference sequence). The CDR3 length is 15 residues. V dropped 2 bases and J dropped 2 bases, with 12 bases sitting between them. The chain's CDR3 is CASSLDPGPTDTQYF. Here the CDR3 DNA reads TGTGCCAGCAGCTTAGACCCGGGGCCCACAGATACGCAGTATTTT.

This clonotype was counted a few times. This chain uses TRBV27 with TRBJ2-1; TRBD2 aligns across 13 bases. V lost 5 bases and J lost 7; bases outside the gene matches: 5. CDR1 MNHEY and CDR2 SMNVEV come from the germline V gene (reference sequence). The CDR3 totals 15 residues. The CDR3 protein is CASSKPTSGRNEQFF. The CDR3 region has the DNA TGTGCCAGCAGTAAACCGACTAGCGGGAGGAATGAGCAGTTCTTC.

The table lists this clonotype with a few counts. V is TRBV12-5 and J is TRBJ2-2; D uncertain. The V and J ends lost 2 bases and 4 bases respectively, with 17 bases between them. This CDR3 region has 17 residues. Looked up from germline, CDR1 is LGHNT and CDR2 is FRNRAP. The CDR3 reads CASGLSRNVESTGELFF. CDR3 in DNA: TGTGCTAGTGGTTTGTCCCGAAATGTAGAGAGCACCGGGGAGCTGTTTTTT.

Concerning this clonotype: The junction departs from the called germline gene at one end, perhaps through a read error. The chain links TRBV3-1 to TRBJ2-5; D gene uncertain. Germline V gene sequence: CDR1 LGHDT, CDR2 YNNKEL (reference sequence). The CDR3 contains 14 residues. The CDR3 nucleotides are TGTGCCAGCAGCCAAGAGGCCTACGGTCAGACCCAGTGCTTC. Translated: CASSQEAYGQTQCF.

This clonotype occurred many times. The CDR3 nucleotides are TGTGCCATCAGTGAACCCCGGGACTTCCCCCGCACAGATACGCAGTATTTT. Translated: CAISEPRDFPRTDTQYF. V gene TRBV10-3 combines with J gene TRBJ2-3; tentative D call: TRBD2 (6 bases). Germline V gives CDR1 ENHRY, CDR2 SYGVKD. The CDR3 sequence is 17 residues long. V was cut by 3 bases and J by 1 base, with 17 bases left in between.